This T cell receptor (beta chain) is drawn from a study of CD8 T cells in Susac syndrome. This clonotype was seen once. After removal of 4 bases from V and 0 bases from J, the junction contained 5 bases not matched to a gene. CDR1 and CDR2 from the germline V gene are LGHDT and YNNKEL (reference sequence). The CDR3 consists of 16 residues. RNA in amounts of about 0.5 to 1 ug was reverse transcribed with random hexamers. The method of amplification for TCR beta CDR3 was immunoSEQ multiplex PCR, covering 54 Vbeta and 13 Jbeta. TCRdb itself ran the immunoSEQ multiplex PCR reads through MiXCR, one entry per CDR3 protein. The table has about 80,000 distinct CDR3 sequences, 94% seen once.

The V call is TRBV3-1, the J call TRBJ2-1, with 8 bases fitting TRBD2. Sequenced: CD8+ T cells from PBMCs. The clonotype originates from a human donor in good health. The CDR3 nucleotides read TGTGCCAGCAGCCCGACTAGCGCGAGCTCCTACAATGAGCAGTTCTTC. Translating it yields CASSPTSASSYNEQFF.